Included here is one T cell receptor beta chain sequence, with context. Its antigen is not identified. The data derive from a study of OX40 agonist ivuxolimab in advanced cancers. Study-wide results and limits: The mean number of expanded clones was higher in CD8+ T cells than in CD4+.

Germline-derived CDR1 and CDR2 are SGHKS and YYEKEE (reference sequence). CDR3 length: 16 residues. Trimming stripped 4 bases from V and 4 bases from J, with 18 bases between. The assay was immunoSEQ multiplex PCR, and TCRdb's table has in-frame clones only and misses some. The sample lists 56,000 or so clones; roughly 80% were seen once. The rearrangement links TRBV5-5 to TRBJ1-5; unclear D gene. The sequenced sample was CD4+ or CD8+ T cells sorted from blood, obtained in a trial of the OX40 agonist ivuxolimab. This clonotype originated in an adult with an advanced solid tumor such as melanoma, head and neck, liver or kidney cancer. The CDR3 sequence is CASSRYSDLGNQPQHF. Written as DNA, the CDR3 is TGTGCCAGCAGCCGTTACTCGGACCTAGGGAATCAGCCCCAGCATTTT.